The subject of this entry is one TCR beta chain. Its cognate antigen is unknown. These data originate in a study of cytomegalovirus exposure and HLA in healthy donors. Study as a whole: The same platform as the approximately 660 first-cohort repertoires was used for the 95 to 150 validation repertoires, a later analysis reported.

There are 17 residues in the CDR3. V was pared by 0 bases and J by 5 bases, with 20 bases between. Germline V gene data show CDR1 as LGHNA and CDR2 as YNFKEQ. Produced via immunoSEQ multiplex PCR; TCRdb's table is partial and in-frame only. Found here are approximately 300,000 clones, around 87% of them singletons; the top ten hold about 1%. General observations from the study: In a later analysis, first-cohort TCR clusters were found to tend to co-occur in the 130 or so validation repertoires. High specificity and sensitivity for cytomegalovirus status were reported for the classifier.

The donors were members of the validation cohort, which comprised around 110 subjects and was separate from the first cohort of 670 or so subjects. The chain is built from TRBV4-2 and TRBJ2-7, with D perhaps matching TRBD2 (7 bases). The receptor was derived from a woman in her twenties or thirties in good health and CMV-seropositive. Sequencing was done on a sample of PBMCs. Here the CDR3 DNA reads TGTGCCAGCAGCCAAGAAGGAACGGGGGGCGGTGTAGACGAGCAGTACTTC. It translates to CASSQEGTGGGVDEQYF.